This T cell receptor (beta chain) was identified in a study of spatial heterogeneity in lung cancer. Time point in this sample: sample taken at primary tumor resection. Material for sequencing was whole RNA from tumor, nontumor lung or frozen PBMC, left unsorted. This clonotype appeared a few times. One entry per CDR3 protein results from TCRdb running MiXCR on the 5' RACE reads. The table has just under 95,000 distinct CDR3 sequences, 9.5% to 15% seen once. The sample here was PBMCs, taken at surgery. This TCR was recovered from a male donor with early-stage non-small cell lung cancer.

CDR3 nucleotides: TGTGCCAGCAGACCTTCCGGGACTAGCGGGGTCCGGGAGACCCAGTACTTC. Translated: CASRPSGTSGVRETQYF. The chain combines TRBV6-2 or TRBV6-3 with TRBJ2-5; 13 nucleotides agree with TRBD2. The CDR3 consists of 17 residues. Trimming removed 6 bases from V and 5 bases from J; junction bases left unmatched: 12. CDR1 is MNHEY and CDR2 is SVGEGT in the germline V gene.